The 4 T cell receptor beta chains below all came from one sample that was sequenced in a study of blood T cell repertoires in COVID-19. Sequenced by immunoSEQ multiplex PCR; TCRdb stores in-frame clones only, minus some. The sample consists of about 280,000 clones, 88% of them appearing once. Input material: PBMCs or T cells enriched from blood (not recorded which). Receptors originate from a woman in her thirties who had recovered from COVID-19.

This clone was picked up one time. The V gene is TRBV19, the J gene TRBJ1-2; D is possibly TRBD1 (6 bases). The CDR3 has 17 amino acids. V lost 3 bases, J lost 2 bases, and 19 bases lay in between. Germline CDR1 reads LNHDA; CDR2 reads SQIVND (reference sequence). The CDR3 coding sequence is TGTGCCAGTAGTATTTGGGATTCAGGGGCGAAAAACTATGGCTACACCTTC. Translated: CASSIWDSGAKNYGYTF.

The V gene is TRBV11-2, the J gene TRBJ1-2; tentative D call: TRBD1 (6 bases). The V end lost 3 bases, the J end lost 4 bases, and 12 bases lay between the germline ends. The CDR3 loop spans 14 amino acids. Germline assignment: CDR1 SGHAT and CDR2 FQNNGV. Here the CDR3 DNA reads TGTGCCAGCAGCTTCCAGGGGTCGGTCTATGGCTACACCTTC. This encodes CASSFQGSVYGYTF.

CDR3: CAIQGRTNEKLFF. CDR3 sequence (DNA): TGTGCCATCCAGGGTCGAACTAATGAAAAACTGTTTTTT. This chain connects TRBV6-5 to TRBJ1-4, with D perhaps matching TRBD1 (5 bases). V was trimmed by 10 bases and J by 1 base, leaving 10 bases between them. Germline values: CDR1 MNHEY, CDR2 SVGAGI. This CDR3 region has 13 residues.

The chain combines TRBV7-2 with TRBJ2-1; D not resolved. Germline CDR1 is SGHTA and CDR2 is FQGNSA. V lost 3 bases and J 1 base, leaving 7 bases between the germline ends. This CDR3 region has 14 residues. DNA of the CDR3: TGTGCCAGCAGCTTTTCAGGTTCCTACAATGAGCAGTTCTTC. It codes for CASSFSGSYNEQFF.